The rows below give T cell receptor beta chains drawn from one sample of a study of OX40 agonist ivuxolimab in advanced cancers. Generated by immunoSEQ multiplex PCR, the TCRdb table keeps only in-frame clones and is missing some. The sample holds roughly 25,000 clones; about four fifths are singletons and the top ten take approximately 1.9%. The sequencing used CD4+ or CD8+ T cells sorted from blood, collected in a trial of the OX40 agonist ivuxolimab. The origin of the receptors is an adult with an advanced solid tumor such as melanoma, head and neck, liver or kidney cancer. Each CDR3 is given with its conserved first and last residue. A D gene is named only where the DNA matches it firmly. Only some rows state a clone size, as once, few, many or a class for expanded clones.

NA NA TRBJ2-5 TRBV5-4 CASRGGTRGETQYF TGTGCCAGCAGAGGCGGGACACGGGGGGAGACCCAGTACTTC
NA NA TRBJ1-1 TRBV7-2 CASRGRRDSTEAFF TGTGCCAGCAGGGGTAGGAGGGATTCTACTGAAGCTTTCTTT
NA TRBD2 TRBJ2-1 TRBV2 CASTGLAGGEQFF TGTGCCAGCACCGGACTGGCGGGAGGCGAGCAGTTCTTC
NA NA TRBJ2-7 TRBV28 CASSLEQGLGEQYF TGTGCCAGCAGTTTGGAACAGGGATTAGGCGAGCAGTACTTC
NA TRBD1 TRBJ1-1 TRBV28 CASIPRRQGAPEAFF TGTGCCAGCATTCCTAGAAGGCAGGGGGCGCCTGAAGCTTTCTTT
NA TRBD1 TRBJ1-2 TRBV6-5 CASSYLTQGFKGYTF TGTGCCAGCAGTTACCTTACACAGGGGTTTAAAGGCTACACCTTC
NA NA TRBJ2-1 TRBV29-1 CSVATGKTNNEQFF TGCAGCGTTGCAACGGGTAAGACTAACAATGAGCAGTTCTTC
NA NA TRBJ1-1 TRBV10-3 CAIRNQGTEAFF TGTGCCATCAGGAATCAGGGCACTGAAGCTTTCTTT
NA NA TRBJ2-3 TRBV5-5 CASSLAASIHTDTQYF TGTGCCAGCAGCTTGGCGGCTAGCATACACACAGATACGCAGTATTTT
NA NA TRBJ2-7 TRBV5-1 CASRRPGSYEQYF TGCGCCAGCAGGAGGCCTGGGTCCTACGAGCAGTACTTC
NA TRBD1 TRBJ1-4 TRBV5-4 CASSPTGSTGNEKLFF TGTGCCAGCAGCCCAACCGGGTCGACAGGGAATGAAAAACTGTTTTTT
NA TRBD1 TRBJ1-1 TRBV7-3 CASSVTNRGTEAFF TGTGCCAGCAGCGTAACAAACAGGGGCACTGAAGCTTTCTTT
NA NA TRBJ2-3 TRBV5-1 CASSQDITDTQYF TGCGCCAGCAGCCAAGACATCACAGATACGCAGTATTTT
NA NA TRBJ2-7 TRBV11-3 CASSLGRSAPYEQYF TGTGCCAGCAGCTTAGGACGCTCGGCTCCCTACGAGCAGTACTTC
NA TRBD2 TRBJ2-5 TRBV7-2 CASSTRGGRGETQYF TGTGCCAGCAGCACCCGCGGGGGGAGAGGAGAGACCCAGTACTTC
NA TRBD2 TRBJ2-1 TRBV6-1 CASSVTLAGGRLRDNEQFF TGTGCCAGCAGTGTCACACTAGCGGGAGGGCGCTTGAGAGACAATGAGCAGTTCTTC
once NA TRBJ2-6 TRBV6-6 CASGLSGANVLTF TGTGCCAGCGGGTTATCTGGGGCCAACGTCCTGACTTTC
NA TRBD1 TRBJ2-2 TRBV13 CASSAGTGETGELFF TGTGCCAGCAGTGCCGGGACAGGGGAAACCGGGGAGCTGTTTTTT
few NA TRBJ2-2 TRBV28 CASSLAGNTGELFF TGTGCCAGCAGTTTGGCCGGGAACACCGGGGAGCTGTTTTTT
NA TRBD1 TRBJ2-7 TRBV27 CASSWRTGGYEQYF TGTGCCAGCAGTTGGAGGACAGGGGGCTACGAGCAGTACTTC
NA NA TRBJ1-5 TRBV6-5 CASTLSNQPQHF TGTGCCAGCACCCTCTCCAATCAGCCCCAGCATTTT
medium-sized NA TRBJ2-5 TRBV4-2 CASSQGQGRLWETQYF TGTGCCAGCAGCCAAGGTCAGGGGAGATTATGGGAGACCCAGTACTTC